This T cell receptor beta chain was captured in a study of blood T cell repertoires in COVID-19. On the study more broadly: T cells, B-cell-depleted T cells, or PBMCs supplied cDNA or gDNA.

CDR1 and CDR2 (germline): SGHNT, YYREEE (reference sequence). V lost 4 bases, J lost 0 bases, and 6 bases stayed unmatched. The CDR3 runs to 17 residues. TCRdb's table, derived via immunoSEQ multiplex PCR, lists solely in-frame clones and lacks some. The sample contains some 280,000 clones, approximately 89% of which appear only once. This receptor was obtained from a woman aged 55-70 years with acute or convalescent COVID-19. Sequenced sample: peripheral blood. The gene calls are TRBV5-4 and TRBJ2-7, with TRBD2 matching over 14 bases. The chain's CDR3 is CASSVRLAGGYSYEQYF. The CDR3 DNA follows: TGTGCCAGCAGCGTCCGACTAGCGGGGGGGTACTCCTACGAGCAGTACTTC.